The 15 T cell receptor beta chains in this list originate from one sample, sequenced in a study of blood T cell repertoires in COVID-19. TCRdb's copy holds only in-frame clones and misses some; the assay was immunoSEQ multiplex PCR. The sample yields roughly 300,000 clones, about nine tenths seen once. Sequencing input: PBMCs or T cells enriched from blood (not recorded which). These receptors were collected from a woman aged 18-29 years who had recovered from COVID-19.

This chain links TRBV5-5 with TRBJ1-3, with D unclear. Trimming pared 0 bases from V and 4 bases from J, leaving 17 bases between. The germline CDR1 and CDR2 sequences are SGHKS and YYEKEE (reference sequence). This CDR3 comprises 17 residues. The CDR3 nucleotides read TGTGCCAGCAGCTTGGGTGGAGGTCCCACGGGAGGAAACACCATATATTTT. It is translated as CASSLGGGPTGGNTIYF.

This clone was recorded once. This rearrangement joins TRBV28 to TRBJ1-5; 8 bases are a match to TRBD1. CDR1 is MDHEN and CDR2 is SYDVKM in the germline V gene. The CDR3 loop spans 17 amino acids. The ends lost 6 bases at V and 3 bases at J; junction bases unmatched: 13. This chain's CDR3 is CASSGGPGQVYNQPQHF. CDR3 sequence (DNA): TGTGCCAGCAGCGGGGGGCCGGGACAGGTTTACAATCAGCCCCAGCATTTT.

The chain links TRBV5-6 to TRBJ2-3, with TRBD2 identical over 8 bases. CDR1 is SGHDT and CDR2 is YYEEEE in the germline V gene. V was clipped by 3 bases and J by 4 bases; unmatched bases: 10. The CDR3 runs 16 residues. As DNA, the CDR3 is TGTGCCAGCAGCTCGGGAGCGGGGGCGCGTCCAGATACGCAGTATTTT. This translates into CASSSGAGARPDTQYF.

In its sample, this clone was seen a few times. The J gene is TRBJ2-1, the V gene TRBV28; 8 bases fit TRBD2. Trimming removed 3 bases from V and 5 bases from J; junction bases left unmatched: 6. Germline CDR1 and CDR2: MDHEN and SYDVKM. This CDR3 has 15 amino acids. The CDR3 DNA reads as TGTGCCAGCAGTTTTCTCGCGGGAGGAAACAATGAGCAGTTCTTC. Translation gives CASSFLAGGNNEQFF.

The chain combines TRBV2 with TRBJ1-5, with D possibly being TRBD1 (5 bases). Germline assignment: CDR1 SNHLY and CDR2 FYNNEI. The CDR3 covers 14 residues. Trimming left V 2 bases short and J 3 bases short, with 8 bases between. The CDR3 DNA sequence: TGTGCCAGCAGTGAAACGGACAACAATCAGCCCCAGCATTTT. This encodes CASSETDNNQPQHF.

CDR3 DNA: TGTGCCAGTCGGGACTCGCCGAGTTTCGTGGGCGAGCAGTACTTC. Translated: CASRDSPSFVGEQYF. This chain connects TRBV6-5 to TRBJ2-7, with a tentative D call TRBD2 (6 bases). Trimming cost V 9 bases and J 6 bases, with 24 bases left between them. Germline V gene lookup returns CDR1 MNHEY and CDR2 SVGAGI. CDR3 length: 15 amino acids.

J is TRBJ2-1 and V is TRBV28, with TRBD2 matching over 9 bases. Looked up from germline, CDR1 is MDHEN and CDR2 is SYDVKM. This CDR3 region has 15 residues. Unmatched junction bases numbered 6, after V lost 5 bases and J lost 4 bases. The CDR3, as DNA: TGTGCCAGCAGTACGCTAGCGGGGCTATACAATGAGCAGTTCTTC. Translating gives CASSTLAGLYNEQFF.

The V and J genes are TRBV11-2 and TRBJ2-1, with D unclear. This CDR3 spans 13 amino acids. The V end lost 5 bases, the J end lost 4 bases, and 9 bases lay between the germline ends. Germline assignment: CDR1 SGHAT and CDR2 FQNNGV. The DNA for the CDR3 is TGTGCCAGCAGCCCGACACCGTACAATGAGCAGTTCTTC. This codes for CASSPTPYNEQFF.

The V and J genes are TRBV4-1 and TRBJ1-6; TRBD1 aligns across 9 bases. Looked up from germline, CDR1 is MGHRA and CDR2 is YSYEKL. After removal of 0 bases from V and 10 bases from J, the junction contained 4 bases not matched to a gene. This CDR3 comprises 15 residues. In DNA, the CDR3 is TGCGCCAGCAGCCAAGAGGGACAGGGACGGTCACCCCTCCACTTT. It yields the protein CASSQEGQGRSPLHF.

This chain links TRBV6-5 with TRBJ2-5; D remains ambiguous. The CDR3 contains 13 residues. V lost 6 bases and J 2 bases, leaving 10 bases between the germline ends. Germline V gives CDR1 MNHEY, CDR2 SVGAGI. The CDR3 loop is CASSEVGQETQYF. CDR3 bases: TGTGCCAGCAGCGAGGTCGGGCAAGAGACCCAGTACTTC.

The chain employs TRBV27 and TRBJ2-5; D is undetermined. Germline assignment: CDR1 MNHEY and CDR2 SMNVEV (reference sequence). This CDR3 contains 9 residues. With 8 bases removed from V and 13 bases from J, the gap between germline ends came to 11 bases. The CDR3 sequence is CASPPPRYF. The CDR3 region has the DNA TGTGCCAGCCCCCCCCCGCGGTACTTC.

This chain connects TRBV30 to TRBJ1-2, with 11 bases aligning to TRBD1. Looked up from germline, CDR1 is GTSNPN and CDR2 is SVGIG (reference sequence). CDR3 length: 15 amino acids. The ends lost 0 bases at V and 4 bases at J; junction bases unmatched: 4. DNA for the CDR3: TGTGCCTGGAGTGTACGGGACAGGGGGGTCTATGGCTACACCTTC. Its protein product is CAWSVRDRGVYGYTF.

This clone was picked up one time. The V and J genes are TRBV5-1 and TRBJ1-3; TRBD1 is a possible D gene (5 bases). V was cut by 0 bases and J by 8 bases, with 15 bases left in between. The germline V gene has CDR1 SGHRS and CDR2 YFSETQ. CDR3 length equals 15 residues. CDR3 amino acids: CASSLGAGIEDTIYF. The DNA of the CDR3 is TGCGCCAGCAGCTTGGGGGCAGGGATAGAGGACACCATATATTTT.

V is TRBV2 and J is TRBJ2-2; D is possibly TRBD2 (6 bases). The ends were cut back, 8 bases at V and 0 bases at J, with 7 bases in the middle. The CDR3 spans 13 residues. Germline values: CDR1 SNHLY, CDR2 FYNNEI. This CDR3 reads CASGTPNTGELFF. The DNA of the CDR3 is TGTGCCAGCGGGACTCCGAACACCGGGGAGCTGTTTTTT.

This clone was counted a single time. The chain combines TRBV18 with TRBJ1-2, with a tentative D call TRBD1 (6 bases). Germline V gene data show CDR1 as KGHSH and CDR2 as LQKENI. The V gene lost 0 bases and the J gene lost 4 bases, with 9 bases spanning the gap. This CDR3 region has 14 residues. CDR3 residues: CASSPPGQLYGYTF. The CDR3 region has the DNA TGTGCCAGCTCACCACCTGGACAGCTCTATGGCTACACCTTC.